Shown below are 5 T cell receptor beta chains from a single sample sequenced in a study of vaccination effects on CD4 cells after COVID-19. The method was immunoSEQ multiplex PCR; TCRdb's version includes in-frame clones alone and lacks a portion of them. The sample contains some 30,000 clones, more than 60% of which appear only once. These receptors have no known antigen. Antigen-specific CD4+ T cell clonotypes were called by their expansion after viral peptide-pool culture in ViraFEST. Culturing for nine to ten days preceded CD4+ T cell isolation. This individual tested PCR-positive for SARS-CoV-2 infection between March and December 2020. Sequenced material: CD4+ T cells from PBMCs cultured with a peptide pool, taken before COVID-19 vaccination. These receptors came from a human donor who had a prior SARS-CoV-2 infection.

The rearrangement joins TRBV6-1 to TRBJ2-2; TRBD1 matches at 7 bases. The germline gives CDR1 MNHNS, CDR2 SASEGT. The CDR3 loop spans 16 amino acids. With 3 bases clipped from V and 5 bases from J, the junction kept 9 bases outside the gene matches. CDR3 nucleotide sequence: TGTGCCAGCAGTGATCCCCCCCGACAGGGAACCGGGGAGCTGTTTTTT. It is translated as CASSDPPRQGTGELFF.

This clone turned up a few times. The gene calls are TRBV10-2 and TRBJ2-5; 9 bases map to TRBD2. CDR1 and CDR2 (germline): WSHSY, SAAADI. Unmatched junction bases numbered 6, after V lost 2 bases and J lost 5 bases. CDR3 length: 15 residues. CDR3 bases: TGCGCCAGCAGTGAGAGGCTAGCGGGGCCTGAGACCCAGTACTTC. Protein: CASSERLAGPETQYF.

The chain couples TRBV3-1 (or the pseudogene TRBV3-2) to TRBJ1-1; D remains ambiguous. This CDR3 region has 15 residues. Trimming shortened V by 0 bases and J by 0 bases, and 8 bases separated the two germline ends. Looked up from germline, CDR1 is LGHDT and CDR2 is YNNKEL (reference sequence). CDR3 nucleotide sequence: TGTGCCAGCAGCCAAGATCTGGGGATGAACACTGAAGCTTTCTTT. It translates to CASSQDLGMNTEAFF.

The CDR3 DNA sequence: TGCGCCAGCAGCTCGACAGGGGGTATTAACTATGGCTACACCTTC. It codes for CASSSTGGINYGYTF. V usage is TRBV5-1 and J usage is TRBJ1-2; TRBD1 agrees at 9 bases. CDR3 length: 15 residues. Trimming removed 3 bases from V and 1 base from J; junction bases left unmatched: 4. Germline-derived CDR1 and CDR2 are SGHRS and YFSETQ.

The chain employs TRBV6-2 or TRBV6-3 and TRBJ2-3, with 10 nucleotides matching TRBD2. Germline assignment: CDR1 MNHEY and CDR2 SVGEGT. V lost 5 bases, J lost 9 bases, and 11 bases stayed unmatched. The CDR3 consists of 15 residues. In nucleotides, the CDR3 is TGTGCCAGCAGTCCCCTAGCGGGAGAGGCCCGAACGCAGTATTTT. Protein sequence: CASSPLAGEARTQYF.